One and the same sample provided the 29 T cell receptor beta chains below, sequenced in a study of T cell changes during pregnancy in multiple sclerosis. Clones were read by immunoSEQ multiplex PCR, and TCRdb kept only the in-frame ones, dropping some. Of 25,000 to 35,000 clones in the sample, roughly 87% were seen once. Sequencing was performed on CD8+ T cells from peripheral blood mononuclear cells, taken in the second trimester of pregnancy. The receptors derive from a female donor with multiple sclerosis, enrolled in a pregnancy study.

This clone was seen more than once but under ten times. The gene calls are TRBV9 and TRBJ1-1; a possible D gene is TRBD1 (5 bases). V lost 6 bases to trimming and J lost 1 base, with 16 bases between them. This CDR3 has 15 residues. In germline, CDR1 is SGDLS, CDR2 YYNGEE. In DNA form, the CDR3 reads TGTGCCAGCACCAAGGAGGGAGGGACGAACACTGAAGCTTTCTTT. Protein product: CASTKEGGTNTEAFF.

V gene TRBV2 combines with J gene TRBJ1-1; 7 nucleotides align to TRBD1. V lost 8 bases and J lost 3; bases outside the gene matches: 15. The CDR3 has 16 residues. Germline CDR1 is SNHLY and CDR2 is FYNNEI. This chain's CDR3 is CASPAPGTELHTEAFF. CDR3 in DNA: TGTGCCAGCCCAGCTCCGGGGACAGAGCTCCACACTGAAGCTTTCTTT.

In this sample, this clone turned up once. The genes are TRBV30 and TRBJ2-7; TRBD1 is a possible D gene (5 bases). V shed 4 bases and J shed 6 bases, with 10 bases lying between them. Germline V gene data show CDR1 as GTSNPN and CDR2 as SVGIG (reference sequence). The CDR3 is made up of 11 amino acids. Here the CDR3 DNA reads TGTGCCTGGATTTGGGGCCCCGAGCAGTACTTC. This translates into CAWIWGPEQYF.

The sample holds one count of this clone. V and J are TRBV13 and TRBJ2-7; 8 bases fit TRBD2. This CDR3 region has 15 residues. Germline loops: CDR1 PRHDT, CDR2 FYEKMQ (reference sequence). With V trimmed by 1 base and J by 0 bases, 2 bases remained unmatched. The CDR3 region is CASSLAGGLSYEQYF. The CDR3 DNA reads TGTGCCAGCAGCTTAGCGGGGGGGCTCTCCTACGAGCAGTACTTC.

This chain joins TRBV2 and TRBJ2-7; a possible D gene is TRBD1 (5 bases). Germline V CDR1 and CDR2: SNHLY, FYNNEI. Between the trimmed V and J ends, which lost 2 bases and 2 bases, there was a span of 7 bases. The CDR3 contains 13 residues. The CDR3 nucleotides read TGTGCCAGCAGTGAATGGACAACCTACGAGCAGTACTTC. Residues: CASSEWTTYEQYF.

The V and J genes are TRBV27 and TRBJ1-2; unclear D gene. V was pared by 6 bases and J by 7 bases, with 18 bases between. The CDR3 consists of 14 residues. Germline CDR1 reads MNHEY; CDR2 reads SMNVEV (reference sequence). In DNA, the CDR3 is TGTGCCAGCAGCCCCTCCGGAGGGCCTTCTGGCTACACCTTC. Amino acids: CASSPSGGPSGYTF.

The V gene is TRBV27, the J gene TRBJ1-6, with 8 positions matching TRBD1. V lost 5 bases, J lost 9 bases, and 9 bases stayed unmatched. This CDR3 has 15 amino acids. Germline CDR1 is MNHEY and CDR2 is SMNVEV (reference sequence). The CDR3 is CASSITPDRVSPLHF. The CDR3 coding sequence is TGTGCCAGCAGTATAACCCCGGACAGGGTTTCACCCCTCCACTTT.

The V call is TRBV6-6, the J call TRBJ1-1, with unresolved D. Germline V lookup: CDR1 MNHNY, CDR2 SVGAGI (reference sequence). V was cut by 9 bases and J by 5 bases, with 13 bases left in between. The CDR3 has 12 residues. The CDR3 protein is CASSSPRTEAFF. The CDR3 coding sequence is TGTGCCAGTAGTAGCCCCCGGACTGAAGCTTTCTTT.

The V call is TRBV10-3, the J call TRBJ2-3, with 8 bases aligning to TRBD2. The CDR3 loop spans 14 amino acids. CDR1 and CDR2 (germline): ENHRY, SYGVKD. The V gene end was trimmed by 10 bases and the J gene end by 0 bases; junction bases not matched to a gene: 6. This chain's CDR3 is CATGGQTSTDTQYF. CDR3 DNA sequence: TGTGCCACGGGGGGGCAGACTAGCACAGATACGCAGTATTTT.

The chain recombines TRBV7-9 with TRBJ2-2, with 7 nucleotides matching TRBD1. The germline V gene has CDR1 SEHNR and CDR2 FQNEAQ (reference sequence). J gave up 7 bases and V 2 bases, and 7 bases lay outside the gene matches. The CDR3 is 15 amino acids. CDR3 sequence: CASSLRRGHGGELFF. The DNA for the CDR3 is TGTGCCAGCAGCTTAAGAAGGGGGCACGGCGGGGAGCTGTTTTTT.

The V gene is TRBV9, the J gene TRBJ2-7, with D tentatively TRBD1 (5 bases). The CDR3 runs 14 residues. The germline CDR1 and CDR2 sequences are SGDLS and YYNGEE. The V end was cut by 3 bases, the J end by 8 bases, with 18 bases between. CDR3 DNA sequence: TGTGCCAGCAGCGCCGATGGCAGGGTTTTCCAGCAGTACTTC. This codes for CASSADGRVFQQYF. Using reference TRBV9 and TRBJ2-7 for the parts outside the CDR3, the full variable domain is DSGVTQTPKHLITATGQRVTLRCSPRSGDLSVYWYQQSLDQGLQFLIQYYNGEERAKGNILERFSAQQFPDLHSELNLSSLELGDSALYFCASSADGRVFQQYFGPGTRLTVT.

The V and J genes are TRBV7-9 and TRBJ2-7; TRBD1 might be the D (5 bases). The CDR3 totals 13 residues. Germline CDR1 reads SEHNR; CDR2 reads FQNEAQ (reference sequence). The V end was cut by 2 bases, the J end by 5 bases, with 10 bases between. The CDR3 DNA sequence: TGTGCCAGCAGCTTACAGGGAACCCACGAGCAGTACTTC. Residues: CASSLQGTHEQYF.

This sequence joins TRBV7-9 and TRBJ2-5; 10 bases match TRBD1. The germline gives CDR1 SEHNR, CDR2 FQNEAQ (reference sequence). V trimming: 5 bases; J trimming: 5 bases; junction bases outside the gene matches: 8. This CDR3 has 15 amino acids. CDR3 loop: CASSAPGQGRETQYF. Written as DNA, the CDR3 is TGTGCCAGCAGCGCTCCGGGACAGGGGAGGGAGACCCAGTACTTC.

J is TRBJ2-5 and V is TRBV25-1; 7 nucleotides align to TRBD1. The J call is doubtful: the DNA matches TRBJ2-7 better. Per the germline V gene, CDR1 is MGHDK and CDR2 is SYGVNS. This CDR3 is 15 amino acids long. In DNA, the CDR3 is TGTGCCAGCAGTGAAGATGTGACAGGGACCTACGAGCAGTACTTC. Amino acid sequence: CASSEDVTGTYEQYF.

The chain has TRBV2 and TRBJ1-4; tentatively, D is TRBD1 (5 bases). The CDR3 totals 15 residues. Between the trimmed V and J ends, which lost 7 bases and 3 bases, there was a span of 15 bases. From germline, CDR1 is SNHLY and CDR2 FYNNEI. In DNA, the CDR3 is TGTGCCAGCATCAGGCGGGGGGGATCTAATGAAAAACTGTTTTTT. This codes for CASIRRGGSNEKLFF.

The rearrangement uses TRBV28 and TRBJ2-7; 7 bases are a match to TRBD1. Losses at the gene ends were 4 bases for V and 1 base for J; bases not matched to a gene: 10. The germline CDR1 and CDR2 sequences are MDHEN and SYDVKM. This CDR3 is 16 amino acids long. The CDR3 coding sequence is TGTGCCAGCAGTTACCCACGGACAGGAGTTTCCTACGAGCAGTACTTC. It translates to CASSYPRTGVSYEQYF.

This chain connects TRBV7-9 to TRBJ2-7; D is unresolved. This CDR3 comprises 13 residues. CDR1 and CDR2 from the germline V gene are SEHNR and FQNEAQ (reference sequence). V lost 4 bases, J lost 3 bases, and 10 bases lay in between. CDR3 nucleotide sequence: TGTGCCAGCAGCTCCTCACTCGACTACGAGCAGTACTTC. Translating gives CASSSSLDYEQYF.

This chain connects TRBV18 to TRBJ2-5, with D possibly matching TRBD2 (5 bases). V gave up 3 bases and J gave up 0 bases, with 8 bases separating them. The CDR3 has 14 amino acids. The germline CDR1 and CDR2 sequences are KGHSH and LQKENI. In DNA form, the CDR3 reads TGTGCCAGCTCACCCCCGGGGTACCAAGAGACCCAGTACTTC. Protein sequence: CASSPPGYQETQYF. Based on the CDR3 plus reference TRBV18 and TRBJ2-5, the full variable domain is NAGVMQNPRHLVRRRGQEARLRCSPMKGHSHVYWYRQLPEEGLKFMVYLQKENIIDESGMPKERFSAEFPKEGPSILRIQQVVRGDSAAYFCASSPPGYQETQYFGPGTRLLVL.

The rearrangement uses TRBV25-1 and TRBJ2-7; 8 bases agree with TRBD1. J lost 2 bases, V lost 6 bases, and 9 bases had no gene match. This CDR3 contains 15 residues. In germline, CDR1 is MGHDK, CDR2 SYGVNS. The chain's CDR3 is CASSFRQGLAYEQYF. The CDR3 DNA sequence: TGTGCCAGCAGCTTTCGACAGGGGTTGGCCTACGAGCAGTACTTC.

V is TRBV2 and J is TRBJ1-1; 7 bases are a match to TRBD1. Germline V gene sequence: CDR1 SNHLY, CDR2 FYNNEI. There are 11 residues in the CDR3. After removal of 8 bases from V and 4 bases from J, the junction contained 1 base not matched to a gene. CDR3 sequence reads: CASPGGTEAFF. In nucleotides, the CDR3 is TGTGCCAGCCCAGGGGGCACTGAAGCTTTCTTT.

The chain recombines TRBV5-1 with TRBJ2-3, with D uncertain. Germline loops: CDR1 SGHRS, CDR2 YFSETQ. The ends were cut back, 0 bases at V and 1 base at J, with 9 bases in the middle. This CDR3 is 15 amino acids long. CDR3: CASSLAGWGTDTQYF. As DNA, the CDR3 is TGCGCCAGCAGCTTGGCGGGTTGGGGCACAGATACGCAGTATTTT.

The chain is built from TRBV7-8 and TRBJ1-5, with 8 nucleotides matching TRBD1. The length of the CDR3 is 15 residues. Germline values: CDR1 SGHVS, CDR2 FQNEAQ. V lost 7 bases, J lost 1 base, and 6 bases stayed unmatched. The CDR3 spells CASNLGDRSNQPQHF. The CDR3 nucleotides are TGTGCCAGCAACCTAGGGGACAGGAGCAATCAGCCCCAGCATTTT.

The DNA for the CDR3 is TGTGCCAGCAGCATTAGACAGGGTGGGGAGAATATTCACACTGAAGCTTTCTTT. Protein product: CASSIRQGGENIHTEAFF. The chain carries TRBV7-9 and TRBJ1-1; 7 bases align to TRBD1. The CDR3 is 18 residues long. The ends lost 5 bases at V and 3 bases at J; junction bases unmatched: 18. Germline CDR1 is SEHNR and CDR2 is FQNEAQ (reference sequence).

This chain connects TRBV28 to TRBJ2-1; tentatively, D is TRBD2 (5 bases). V lost 6 bases and J lost 0, with 15 bases in between. The germline CDR1 and CDR2 sequences are MDHEN and SYDVKM. The CDR3 has 16 amino acids. The CDR3 here is CASSDRAESSYNEQFF. The CDR3 nucleotides are TGTGCCAGCAGCGATAGAGCGGAGAGCTCCTACAATGAGCAGTTCTTC.

The V call is TRBV27, the J call TRBJ2-7; tentative D call: TRBD2 (5 bases). Germline CDR1 and CDR2: MNHEY and SMNVEV (reference sequence). The CDR3 is 15 amino acids. V dropped 5 bases and J dropped 0 bases, with 14 bases sitting between them. The CDR3 nucleotides read TGTGCCAGCAGTGCCGTGGGTGAGGGCTCCTACGAGCAGTACTTC. As protein: CASSAVGEGSYEQYF.

The chain employs TRBV27 and TRBJ2-1; possible D gene TRBD1, 5 bases. The CDR3 sequence is 15 residues long. The germline V gene encodes CDR1 MNHEY and CDR2 SMNVEV (reference sequence). Deletions cut 2 bases from V and 3 bases from J, with 11 bases between. This CDR3 is CASSLIGVGYNEQFF. CDR3 nucleotides: TGTGCCAGCAGTTTAATAGGGGTTGGCTACAATGAGCAGTTCTTC.

Only one count was recorded for this clone. V usage is TRBV6-1 and J usage is TRBJ2-1; the match to TRBD2 covers 14 bases. Germline V CDR1 and CDR2: MNHNS, SASEGT. The CDR3 is 15 amino acids. After removal of 7 bases from V and 6 bases from J, the junction contained 5 bases not matched to a gene. The CDR3 DNA is TGTGCCAGCATTAGACTAGCGGGAGGGCTCAATGAGCAGTTCTTC. Amino acid sequence: CASIRLAGGLNEQFF.

V usage is TRBV28 and J usage is TRBJ1-1; TRBD1 matches at 10 bases. J was trimmed by 1 base and V by 5 bases; bases with no gene match: 16. In germline, CDR1 is MDHEN, CDR2 SYDVKM. This CDR3 spans 19 amino acids. CDR3 loop: CASSHPSTGTGDGNTEAFF. In DNA, the CDR3 is TGTGCCAGCAGTCACCCTTCAACCGGGACAGGGGATGGGAACACTGAAGCTTTCTTT.

The genes are TRBV11-2 and TRBJ1-4; 7 bases align to TRBD1. With V trimmed by 3 bases and J by 4 bases, 8 bases remained unmatched. Germline loops: CDR1 SGHAT, CDR2 FQNNGV. This CDR3 is 16 amino acids long. The chain's CDR3 is CASSLGRDSHNEKLFF. CDR3 nucleotides: TGTGCCAGCAGCTTGGGCAGGGACAGCCATAATGAAAAACTGTTTTTT.